These 7 T cell receptor beta chains were sequenced from one sample in a study of blood T cells in healthy people across ages. A sample-barcoded 5' primer and a J-beta primer mix were used in a second PCR of roughly 6 to 11 cycles. MiXCR, applied by TCRdb to the 5' RACE reads, yields one record per CDR3 protein. The sample records about 650,000 distinct CDR3 sequences, about 30% being singletons. Sequenced: blood. These receptors came from an elderly woman in good health.

The chain recombines TRBV10-3 with TRBJ2-7, with D perhaps given as TRBD1 or TRBD2 (5 bases each). This CDR3 has 15 amino acids. Trimming took off 4 bases at V and 4 bases at J, with 17 bases between the two ends. The germline V gene encodes CDR1 ENHRY and CDR2 SYGVKD. The CDR3 sequence is CAISALGDSHYEQYF. In DNA, the CDR3 is TGTGCCATCAGTGCCCTGGGAGACAGCCATTACGAGCAGTACTTC.

V usage is TRBV29-1 and J usage is TRBJ1-2; no firm D call. V was cut by 7 bases and J by 5 bases, with 20 bases left in between. CDR1 is SQVTM, CDR2 ANQGSEA, per germline. CDR3 length equals 14 residues. The CDR3 is CSAEEMGRKYGYTF. In nucleotides, the CDR3 is TGCAGCGCTGAGGAAATGGGCCGCAAATATGGCTACACCTTC.

This clonotype was counted ten times or more. V is TRBV11-2 and J is TRBJ2-7; D is uncertain. Per the germline V gene, CDR1 is SGHAT and CDR2 is FQNNGV. V dropped 5 bases and J dropped 1 base, with 15 bases sitting between them. The CDR3 runs to 15 residues. The CDR3 DNA is TGTGCCAGCAGCGTCGATCGGACCCCTTCCTACGAGCAGTACTTC. Residues: CASSVDRTPSYEQYF.

The rearrangement joins TRBV20-1 to TRBJ2-6, with a weak D call TRBD1 (5 bases). The V and J ends lost 3 bases and 4 bases respectively, with 16 bases between them. Germline V gene sequence: CDR1 DFQATT, CDR2 SNEGSKA (reference sequence). CDR3 length equals 16 residues. The CDR3 coding sequence is TGCAGTGCTAGGGCAGCAGGGTCGCGCGGGGCCAACGTCCTGACTTTC. As protein: CSARAAGSRGANVLTF.

This clonotype was seen at least ten times. This chain joins TRBV20-1 and TRBJ2-1; 9 nucleotides match TRBD1. CDR1 and CDR2 from the germline V gene are DFQATT and SNEGSKA (reference sequence). This CDR3 has 15 amino acids. Germline trimming cut 6 bases from V and 6 bases from J; bases unmatched to any gene: 12. DNA for the CDR3: TGCAGTGCCGCCGCCGGGACAGGGATTTCCAATGAGCAGTTCTTC. It translates to CSAAAGTGISNEQFF.

This chain joins TRBV16 and TRBJ1-5; no definite D call. Germline CDR1 KGHSY, CDR2 FQNENV. V was clipped by 5 bases and J by 5 bases, with 13 bases between them. There are 14 residues in the CDR3. CDR3 nucleotide sequence: TGTGCCAGCAGCACTGGACGCCCGGATCAGCCCCAGCATTTT. Protein sequence: CASSTGRPDQPQHF.

The chain combines TRBV5-1 with TRBJ2-3; 12 bases are shared with TRBD2. The V gene's germline CDR1 is SGHRS and CDR2 YFSETQ. After removal of 0 bases from V and 4 bases from J, the junction contained 12 bases not matched to a gene. The CDR3 is 19 residues long. The DNA for the CDR3 is TGCGCCAGCAGCTTGGGACTAGCGGGGGTCCAACGAAGGGCAGATACGCAGTATTTT. Its protein product is CASSLGLAGVQRRADTQYF.